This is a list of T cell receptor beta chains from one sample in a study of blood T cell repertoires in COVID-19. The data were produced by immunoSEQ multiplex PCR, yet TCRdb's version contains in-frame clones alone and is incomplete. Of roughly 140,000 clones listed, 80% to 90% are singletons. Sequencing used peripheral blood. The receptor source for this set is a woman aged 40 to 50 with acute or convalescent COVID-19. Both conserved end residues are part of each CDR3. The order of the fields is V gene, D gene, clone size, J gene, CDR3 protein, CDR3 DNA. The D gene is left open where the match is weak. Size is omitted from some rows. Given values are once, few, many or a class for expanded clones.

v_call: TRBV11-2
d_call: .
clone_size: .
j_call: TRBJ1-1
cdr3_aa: CASSLGQFEAFF
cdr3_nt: TGTGCCAGCAGCTTAGGACAGTTTGAAGCTTTCTTT

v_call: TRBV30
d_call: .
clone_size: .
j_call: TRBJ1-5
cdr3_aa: CAWSAGAGNQPQHF
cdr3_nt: TGTGCCTGGAGTGCTGGGGCCGGGAATCAGCCCCAGCATTTT

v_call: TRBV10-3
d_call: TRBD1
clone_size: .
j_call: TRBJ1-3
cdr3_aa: CAISGQGSPGSGNTIYF
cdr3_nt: TGTGCCATCAGTGGACAGGGGTCCCCTGGCTCTGGAAACACCATATATTTT

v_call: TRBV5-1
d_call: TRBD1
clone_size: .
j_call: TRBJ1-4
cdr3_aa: CASSPTGGAVNEKLFF
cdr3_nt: TGCGCCAGCAGCCCGACAGGGGGTGCGGTTAATGAAAAACTGTTTTTT

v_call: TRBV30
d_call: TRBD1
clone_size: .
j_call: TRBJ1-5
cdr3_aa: CAWTPRGQGSQPQHF
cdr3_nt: TGTGCCTGGACTCCCAGGGGACAGGGTAGTCAGCCCCAGCATTTT

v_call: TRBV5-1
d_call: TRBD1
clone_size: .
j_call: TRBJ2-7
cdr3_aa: CASSSDRAPYEQYF
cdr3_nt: TGCGCCAGCAGCTCGGACAGGGCTCCCTACGAGCAGTACTTC

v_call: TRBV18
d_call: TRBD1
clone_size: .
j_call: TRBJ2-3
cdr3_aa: CASSPDRGLTDTQYF
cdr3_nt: TGTGCCAGCTCACCGGACAGGGGGTTGACGGATACGCAGTATTTT

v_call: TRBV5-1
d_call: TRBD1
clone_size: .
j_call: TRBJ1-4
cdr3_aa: CASSFPGQGARRLREKLFF
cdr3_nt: TGCGCCAGCAGTTTCCCGGGACAGGGGGCGCGCAGGCTAAGGGAAAAACTGTTTTTT

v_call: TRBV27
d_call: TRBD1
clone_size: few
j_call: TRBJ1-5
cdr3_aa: CASSLRPTGGYQPQHF
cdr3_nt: TGTGCCAGCAGTTTACGGCCGACAGGGGGTTATCAGCCCCAGCATTTT

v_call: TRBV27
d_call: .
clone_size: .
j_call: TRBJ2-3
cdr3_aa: CASSFQGDTQYF
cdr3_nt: TGTGCCAGCAGTTTTCAGGGTGATACGCAGTATTTT

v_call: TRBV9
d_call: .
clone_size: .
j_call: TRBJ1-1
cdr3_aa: CASSVSVEATEAFF
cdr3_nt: TGTGCCAGCAGCGTATCTGTAGAAGCCACTGAAGCTTTCTTT

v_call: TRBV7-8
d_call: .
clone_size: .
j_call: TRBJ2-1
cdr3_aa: CASSLPGRDSYNEQFF
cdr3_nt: TGTGCCAGCAGCTTACCGGGGCGGGACTCCTACAATGAGCAGTTCTTC

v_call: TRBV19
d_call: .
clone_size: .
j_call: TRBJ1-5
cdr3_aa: CASSTTGYGNQPQHF
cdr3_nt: TGTGCCAGTAGTACCACAGGGTATGGCAATCAGCCCCAGCATTTT

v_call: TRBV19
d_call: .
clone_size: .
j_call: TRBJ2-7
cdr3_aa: CASSMAKEQYF
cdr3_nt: TGTGCCAGTAGTATGGCAAAAGAGCAGTACTTC

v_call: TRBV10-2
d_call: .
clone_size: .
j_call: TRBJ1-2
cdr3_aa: CASSESGGDGYTF
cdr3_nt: TGCGCCAGCAGTGAGTCAGGGGGGGATGGCTACACCTTC

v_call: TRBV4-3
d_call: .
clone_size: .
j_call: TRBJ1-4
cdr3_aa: CASSQDGGDHEKLFF
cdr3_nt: TGCGCCAGCAGCCAAGATGGAGGGGATCACGAAAAACTGTTTTTT

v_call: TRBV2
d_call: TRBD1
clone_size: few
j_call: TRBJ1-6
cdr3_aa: CASRGTVRDSPLHF
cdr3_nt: TGTGCCAGCAGGGGGACAGTGAGGGATTCACCCCTCCACTTT

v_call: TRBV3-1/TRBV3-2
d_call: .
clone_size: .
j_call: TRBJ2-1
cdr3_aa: CASSPGTFYNEQFF
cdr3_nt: TGTGCCAGCAGCCCCGGGACTTTTTACAATGAGCAGTTCTTC

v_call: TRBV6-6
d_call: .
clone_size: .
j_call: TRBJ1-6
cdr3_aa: CASSRDRNNSPLHF
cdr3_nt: TGTGCCAGCAGCCGTGACAGAAATAATTCACCCCTCCACTTT

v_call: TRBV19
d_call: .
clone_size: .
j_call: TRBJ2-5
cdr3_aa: CASSRWGGPETQYF
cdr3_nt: TGTGCCAGTAGCCGGTGGGGGGGCCCAGAGACCCAGTACTTC

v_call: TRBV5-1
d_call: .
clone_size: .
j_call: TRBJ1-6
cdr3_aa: CASSIRESHNSPLHF
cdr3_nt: TGCGCCAGCAGCATCCGGGAATCTCATAATTCACCCCTCCACTTT

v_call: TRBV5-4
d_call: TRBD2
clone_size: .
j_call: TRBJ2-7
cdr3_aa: CASSFAGGPTYEQYF
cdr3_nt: TGTGCCAGCAGCTTCGCGGGGGGGCCCACCTACGAGCAGTACTTC

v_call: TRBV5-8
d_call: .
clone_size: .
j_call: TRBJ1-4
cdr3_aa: CASRFLVGEKLFF
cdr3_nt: TGTGCCAGCAGGTTCCTTGTCGGGGAAAAACTGTTTTTT

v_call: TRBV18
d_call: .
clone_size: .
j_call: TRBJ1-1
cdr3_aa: CASSLPGWRESEAFF
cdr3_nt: TGTGCCAGCTCACTACCGGGTTGGAGGGAGAGTGAAGCTTTCTTT

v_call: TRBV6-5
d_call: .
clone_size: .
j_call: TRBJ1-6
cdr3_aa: CASSLGENSPLHF
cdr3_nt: TGTGCCAGCAGCCTGGGCGAAAATTCACCCCTCCACTTT

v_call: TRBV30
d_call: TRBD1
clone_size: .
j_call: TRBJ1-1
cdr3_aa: CAWDRGWTEAFF
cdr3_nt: TGTGCCTGGGACAGGGGGTGGACTGAAGCTTTCTTT

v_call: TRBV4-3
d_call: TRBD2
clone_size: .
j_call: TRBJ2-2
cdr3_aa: CASGPGGTGELFF
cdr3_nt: TGCGCCAGCGGGCCGGGAGGAACCGGGGAGCTGTTTTTT

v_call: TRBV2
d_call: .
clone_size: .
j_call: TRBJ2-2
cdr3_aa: CASSVGGGATGELFF
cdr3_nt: TGTGCCAGCAGTGTAGGAGGGGGGGCCACCGGGGAGCTGTTTTTT

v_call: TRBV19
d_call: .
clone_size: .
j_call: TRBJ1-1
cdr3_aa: CASSTGTPEAFF
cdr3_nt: TGTGCCAGTTCCACAGGTACACCTGAAGCTTTCTTT

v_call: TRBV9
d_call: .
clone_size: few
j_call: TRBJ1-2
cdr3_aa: CASSAADSSYGYTF
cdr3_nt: TGTGCCAGCAGCGCCGCCGACAGCTCCTATGGCTACACCTTC

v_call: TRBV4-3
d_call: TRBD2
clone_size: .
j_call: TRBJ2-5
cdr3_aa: CASSPGLAGEGETQYF
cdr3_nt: TGCGCCAGCAGCCCGGGACTAGCGGGAGAAGGGGAGACCCAGTACTTC

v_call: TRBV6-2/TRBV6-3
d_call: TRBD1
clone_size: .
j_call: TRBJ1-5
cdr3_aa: CASSYSTGGNQPQHF
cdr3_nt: TGTGCCAGCAGTTACTCGACAGGGGGTAATCAGCCCCAGCATTTT

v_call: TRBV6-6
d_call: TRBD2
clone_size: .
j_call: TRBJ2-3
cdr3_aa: CASQGLAGAITDTQYF
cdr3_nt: TGTGCCAGCCAGGGACTAGCGGGGGCCATCACAGATACGCAGTATTTT

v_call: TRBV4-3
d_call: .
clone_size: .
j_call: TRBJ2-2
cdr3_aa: CASSQATARSTGELFF
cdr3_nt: TGCGCCAGCAGCCAAGCGACAGCGAGGAGCACCGGGGAGCTGTTTTTT

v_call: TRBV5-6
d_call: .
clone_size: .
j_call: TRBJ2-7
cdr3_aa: CASSGEWGAYEQYF
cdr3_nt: TGTGCCAGCAGCGGGGAATGGGGAGCCTACGAGCAGTACTTC

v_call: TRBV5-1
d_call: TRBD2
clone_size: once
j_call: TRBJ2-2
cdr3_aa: CASSLDLAGANTGELFF
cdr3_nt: TGCGCCAGCAGCTTGGACCTAGCGGGGGCGAACACCGGGGAGCTGTTTTTT

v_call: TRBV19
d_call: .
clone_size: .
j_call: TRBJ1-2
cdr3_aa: CASSIDRLGGYTF
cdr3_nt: TGTGCCAGTAGTATAGATCGGCTGGGCGGCTACACCTTC

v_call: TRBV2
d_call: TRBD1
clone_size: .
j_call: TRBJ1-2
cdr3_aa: CASSYWTGDSYGYTF
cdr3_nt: TGTGCCAGCAGCTATTGGACAGGGGACAGCTATGGCTACACCTTC

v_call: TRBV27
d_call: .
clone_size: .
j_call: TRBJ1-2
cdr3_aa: CASSLGGGSYGYTF
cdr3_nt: TGTGCCAGCAGTTTGGGAGGGGGGAGCTATGGCTACACCTTC

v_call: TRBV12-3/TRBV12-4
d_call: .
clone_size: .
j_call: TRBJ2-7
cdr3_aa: CASSLGRSYEQYF
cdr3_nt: TGTGCCAGCAGTTTAGGGCGGTCCTACGAGCAGTACTTC